A single sample gave rise to the 22 T cell receptor beta chains below, sequenced in a study of cytomegalovirus exposure and HLA in healthy donors. Use of 60 Vbeta and 13 Jbeta primers characterized the PCR. The table came from immunoSEQ multiplex PCR; TCRdb's copy has only in-frame clones and leaves some out. The data show more than 75,000 clones, approximately 74% seen once. Sequenced sample: PBMCs. The receptors derive from a man between 35 and 55 years old in good health and CMV-seropositive.

Only a few counts were recorded for this clone. The chain carries TRBV7-2 and TRBJ2-3; D is unclear. The CDR3 spans 12 residues. Germline V gene lookup returns CDR1 SGHTA and CDR2 FQGNSA. Trimming took 5 bases from V and 6 from J, leaving 9 bases between them. The CDR3 loop is CASSQGRDTQYF. As DNA, the CDR3 is TGTGCCAGCAGCCAAGGCAGGGATACGCAGTATTTT.

The V and J genes are TRBV5-1 and TRBJ2-7; possible D gene TRBD1, 5 bases. Trimming removed 4 bases at V and 7 bases at J, with 12 bases between. CDR1 is SGHRS, CDR2 YFSETQ, per germline. The CDR3 consists of 12 residues. The CDR3 loop reads CASSKGAEEQYF. CDR3 DNA: TGCGCCAGCAGCAAAGGGGCCGAAGAGCAGTACTTC.

Notes on this clone: Other DNA sequences within the sample encode an identical CDR3. CDR3 sequence reads: CASSEAGVAYGYTF. The CDR3 DNA is TGTGCCAGCAGTGAGGCGGGGGTGGCGTATGGCTACACCTTC. V and J are TRBV2 and TRBJ1-2; a possible D gene is TRBD1 (5 bases). This CDR3 spans 14 amino acids. The V end was cut by 3 bases, the J end by 5 bases, with 13 bases between. The germline V gene has CDR1 SNHLY and CDR2 FYNNEI.

The J gene is TRBJ2-2, the V gene TRBV18; TRBD2 agrees at 7 bases. CDR3 length: 15 amino acids. CDR1 and CDR2 from the germline V gene are KGHSH and LQKENI. V lost 1 base, J lost 3 bases, and 2 bases stayed unmatched. The chain's CDR3 is CASSPRGGDTGELFF. The CDR3 DNA follows: TGTGCCAGCTCACCACGGGGAGGGGACACCGGGGAGCTGTTTTTT.

The chain is built from TRBV6-1 and TRBJ2-5; the match to TRBD2 covers 7 bases. CDR1 and CDR2 (germline): MNHNS, SASEGT. The V gene end was trimmed by 1 base and the J gene end by 5 bases; junction bases not matched to a gene: 1. The CDR3 contains 13 residues. The CDR3 DNA reads TGTGCCAGCAGTGAAGTGGGGGGGGAGACCCAGTACTTC. Its translation: CASSEVGGETQYF.

The V gene is TRBV5-1, the J gene TRBJ2-1; D is possibly TRBD1 (5 bases). CDR1 is SGHRS and CDR2 is YFSETQ in the germline V gene. V was cut by 0 bases and J by 7 bases, with 8 bases left in between. The CDR3 runs to 13 residues. In DNA form, the CDR3 reads TGCGCCAGCAGCTTGGACAGGATAAATGAGCAGTTCTTC. Its translation: CASSLDRINEQFF.

V gene TRBV29-1 combines with J gene TRBJ2-2; 9 bases are shared with TRBD1. CDR1 is SQVTM and CDR2 is ANQGSEA in the germline V gene. The V gene end was trimmed by 4 bases and the J gene end by 3 bases; junction bases not matched to a gene: 3. This CDR3 is built from 14 residues. CDR3 in DNA: TGCAGCGTTGCCCGGGACAGGGACACCGGGGAGCTGTTTTTT. It is translated as CSVARDRDTGELFF.

V usage is TRBV15 and J usage is TRBJ1-2, with D hard to call. The germline CDR1 and CDR2 sequences are LNHNV and YYDKDF (reference sequence). The CDR3 is made up of 13 amino acids. Trimming shortened V by 0 bases and J by 7 bases, and 9 bases separated the two germline ends. CDR3 sequence reads: CATSRDPLGGYTF. The DNA of the CDR3 is TGTGCCACCAGCAGAGATCCCCTCGGTGGCTACACCTTC. The whole variable domain, remainder taken from reference TRBV15 and TRBJ1-2, is DAMVIQNPRYQVTQFGKPVTLSCSQTLNHNVMYWYQQKSSQAPKLLFHYYDKDFNNEADTPDNFQSRRPNTSFCFLDIRSPGLGDTAMYLCATSRDPLGGYTFGSGTRLTVV.

The J gene is TRBJ2-7, the V gene TRBV18, with D unresolved. The CDR3 runs to 12 residues. CDR1 is KGHSH, CDR2 LQKENI, per germline. V was shortened by 6 bases and J by 2 bases, with 8 bases between the two germline ends. CDR3 nucleotide sequence: TGTGCCAGCTCGCGCGAACCCTACGAGCAGTACTTC. Its protein product is CASSREPYEQYF.

The chain carries TRBV7-2 and TRBJ2-7, with 10 bases matching TRBD2. Germline V gene sequence: CDR1 SGHTA, CDR2 FQGNSA. CDR3 length equals 16 residues. Trimming at V came to 2 bases and at J to 2 bases, leaving 6 bases not matched to a gene. CDR3 nucleotides: TGTGCCAGCAGCTTATTCTTAGCGGGGGGAGCCTACGAGCAGTACTTC. Its translation is CASSLFLAGGAYEQYF.

The sample holds a few counts of this clone. The chain carries TRBV29-1 and TRBJ2-7; D is undetermined. This CDR3 comprises 11 residues. Germline V gene data show CDR1 as SQVTM and CDR2 as ANQGSEA. Between the trimmed V and J ends, which lost 6 bases and 4 bases, there was a span of 10 bases. The CDR3 DNA reads TGCAGCGTCGGAACAGAATACGAGCAGTACTTC. It encodes CSVGTEYEQYF.

The chain carries TRBV28 and TRBJ1-3, with unresolved D. Trimming cost V 0 bases and J 8 bases, with 11 bases left between them. The CDR3 is made up of 14 amino acids. Germline assignment: CDR1 MDHEN and CDR2 SYDVKM. CDR3 nucleotides: TGTGCCAGCAGTTTATGGAGGGCCCAGGACACCATATATTTT. Amino acid sequence: CASSLWRAQDTIYF. Looking up the rest from reference TRBV28 and TRBJ1-3 gives the full variable domain: DVKVTQSSRYLVKRTGEKVFLECVQDMDHENMFWYRQDPGLGLRLIYFSYDVKMKEKGDIPEGYSVSREKKERFSLILESASTNQTSMYLCASSLWRAQDTIYFGEGSWLTVV.

On this clone itself: The sample contains more than one DNA sequence encoding this CDR3. The chain uses TRBV18 and TRBJ1-1; the D gene is possibly TRBD1 (5 bases). V lost 2 bases and J 5 bases, leaving 9 bases between the germline ends. Looked up from germline, CDR1 is KGHSH and CDR2 is LQKENI. This CDR3 is 13 amino acids long. CDR3 residues: CASSPGAGTEAFF. The CDR3 nucleotides read TGTGCCAGCTCACCAGGGGCGGGGACTGAAGCTTTCTTT.

This clone was found a few times. The chain couples TRBV10-2 to TRBJ2-4, with 7 bases aligning to TRBD1. In germline, CDR1 is WSHSY, CDR2 SAAADI. The CDR3 contains 17 residues. V lost 5 bases, J lost 0 bases, and 10 bases stayed unmatched. The CDR3 DNA reads as TGCGCCAGCAGTCCAATCGGACAGGTTCTAGCCAAAAACATTCAGTACTTC. Translating gives CASSPIGQVLAKNIQYF.

The rearrangement joins TRBV28 to TRBJ1-3, with unresolved D. With 1 base removed from V and 1 base from J, the gap between germline ends came to 5 bases. Germline V CDR1 and CDR2: MDHEN, SYDVKM. CDR3 size: 14 residues. CDR3: CASSLYGSGNTIYF. The CDR3 DNA reads as TGTGCCAGCAGTTTATACGGGTCTGGAAACACCATATATTTT.

This clone was picked up a small number of times. J is TRBJ1-1 and V is TRBV5-1; 7 bases are shared with TRBD1. The germline CDR1 and CDR2 sequences are SGHRS and YFSETQ. Trimming took 2 bases from V and 3 from J; bases not matched to a gene: 4. The CDR3 sequence is 14 residues long. CDR3 in DNA: TGCGCCAGCAGCTTCCAAACAGGGGACACTGAAGCTTTCTTT. Translated: CASSFQTGDTEAFF.

The chain has TRBV21-1 and TRBJ1-1; the table names TRBD1, a call not compared with the DNA. TRBV21-1 has pseudogene status. The CDR3 is made up of 12 amino acids. CDR3: CAPNRDRREAFF. CDR3 coding DNA: TGTGCCCCTAACCGGGACAGGAGGGAAGCTTTCTTT.

The V and J genes are TRBV28 and TRBJ2-7; 11 bases are a match to TRBD2. V lost 5 bases and J lost 2; bases outside the gene matches: 5. This CDR3 contains 15 residues. From germline, CDR1 is MDHEN and CDR2 SYDVKM. This CDR3 reads CASSPSGRFPYEQYF. The CDR3 nucleotides are TGTGCCAGCAGTCCTAGCGGGAGGTTCCCCTACGAGCAGTACTTC.

This chain connects TRBV30 to TRBJ1-4; no clear D. The germline V gene encodes CDR1 GTSNPN and CDR2 SVGIG (reference sequence). The V and J ends lost 2 bases and 7 bases respectively, with 8 bases between them. The CDR3 has 12 residues. The CDR3 DNA sequence: TGTGCCTGGAGTCCCCCATCTGAAAAACTGTTTTTT. It encodes CAWSPPSEKLFF.

The V and J genes are TRBV6-6 and TRBJ1-4; the D gene is possibly TRBD1 (5 bases). Looked up from germline, CDR1 is MNHNY and CDR2 is SVGAGI (reference sequence). The CDR3 covers 15 residues. Trimming took off 4 bases at V and 3 bases at J, with 12 bases between the two ends. CDR3 coding DNA: TGTGCCAGCAGTTTAGGGGTAACACCTAATGAAAAACTGTTTTTT. Protein product: CASSLGVTPNEKLFF.

This clone was detected only once. This chain links TRBV7-8 with TRBJ2-1, with 15 bases that match TRBD2. V lost 4 bases to trimming and J lost 8 bases; unmatched junction nucleotides: 6. The CDR3 length is 16 residues. The germline V gene encodes CDR1 SGHVS and CDR2 FQNEAQ. The CDR3 region has the DNA TGTGCCAGCAGCTGGGGGACTAGCGGGGGGTACCATGAGCAGTTCTTC. This codes for CASSWGTSGGYHEQFF.

J is TRBJ2-2 and V is TRBV7-2; D gene ambiguous. The germline gives CDR1 SGHTA, CDR2 FQGNSA. V was shortened by 3 bases and J by 2 bases, with 7 bases between the two germline ends. There are 14 residues in the CDR3. The CDR3 protein is CASSFSSNTGELFF. Written as DNA, the CDR3 is TGTGCCAGCAGCTTTAGTTCCAACACCGGGGAGCTGTTTTTT.